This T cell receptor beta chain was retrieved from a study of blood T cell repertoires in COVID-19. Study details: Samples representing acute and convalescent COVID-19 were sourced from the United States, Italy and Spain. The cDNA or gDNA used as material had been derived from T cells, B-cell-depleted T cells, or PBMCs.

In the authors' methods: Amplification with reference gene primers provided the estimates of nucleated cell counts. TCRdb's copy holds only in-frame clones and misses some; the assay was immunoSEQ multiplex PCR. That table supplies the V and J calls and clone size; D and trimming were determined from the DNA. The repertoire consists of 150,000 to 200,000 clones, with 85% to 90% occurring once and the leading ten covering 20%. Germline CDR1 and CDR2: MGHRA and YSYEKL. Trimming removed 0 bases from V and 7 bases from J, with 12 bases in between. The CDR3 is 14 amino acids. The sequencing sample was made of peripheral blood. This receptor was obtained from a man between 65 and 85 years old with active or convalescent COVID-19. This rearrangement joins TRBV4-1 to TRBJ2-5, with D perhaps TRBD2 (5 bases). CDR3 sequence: CASSQDRGSRTQYF. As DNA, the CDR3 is TGCGCCAGCAGCCAAGATCGGGGTAGTAGGACCCAGTACTTC.